These 16 T cell receptor beta chains were all obtained from the same sample, sequenced in a study of early T cells in non-severe SARS-CoV-2 infection. TCRdb itself ran the 5' RACE reads through MiXCR, one entry per CDR3 protein. The table has 50,000 to 60,000 distinct CDR3 sequences, around 13% seen once. Sequencing was performed on whole blood. Every receptor here comes from an adult who was a healthcare worker with PCR-confirmed SARS-CoV-2 infection or an uninfected control (not recorded which).

This clonotype was counted ten times or more. The V and J genes are TRBV11-2 and TRBJ1-5; perhaps TRBD1 as D (5 bases). CDR1 is SGHAT, CDR2 FQNNGV, per germline. This CDR3 is 14 amino acids long. V was cut by 5 bases and J by 4 bases, with 12 bases left in between. CDR3 sequence reads: CASSPDILNQPQHF. DNA of the CDR3: TGTGCCAGCAGCCCGGACATTTTAAATCAGCCCCAGCATTTT.

The sample holds a few counts of this clonotype. The rearrangement joins TRBV27 to TRBJ2-7; D is undetermined. The CDR3 loop spans 14 amino acids. Trimming left V 0 bases short and J 2 bases short, with 8 bases between. CDR1 is MNHEY and CDR2 is SMNVEV in the germline V gene (reference sequence). The CDR3 region has the DNA TGTGCCAGCAGTTTATCCCTTTCCACCTACGAGCAGTACTTC. Its translation: CASSLSLSTYEQYF.

The chain carries TRBV4-3 and TRBJ1-4, with D possibly TRBD1 on 5 matching bases. The CDR3 consists of 15 residues. V lost 4 bases, J lost 3 bases, and 12 bases lay in between. Germline V CDR1 and CDR2: LGHNA, YSLEER. CDR3 amino acids: CASSPTGTANEKLFF. The CDR3, as DNA: TGCGCCAGCAGCCCAACGGGGACCGCTAATGAAAAACTGTTTTTT.

This clonotype has at least ten counts. V gene TRBV3-1 combines with J gene TRBJ1-4; 8 bases line up with TRBD1. This CDR3 contains 19 residues. Looked up from germline, CDR1 is LGHDT and CDR2 is YNNKEL (reference sequence). Trimming at V came to 0 bases and at J to 8 bases, leaving 17 bases not matched to a gene. CDR3 sequence (DNA): TGTGCCAGCAGCCAAGACGGGAGGACAGGGATCGGTTTAACGGAAAAACTGTTTTTT. This sequence encodes CASSQDGRTGIGLTEKLFF.

The rearrangement uses TRBV5-6 and TRBJ1-2, with D maybe TRBD1 (5 bases). The CDR3 loop spans 13 amino acids. V lost 3 bases, J lost 7 bases, and 13 bases lay in between. CDR1 is SGHDT and CDR2 is YYEEEE in the germline V gene. The DNA for the CDR3 is TGTGCCAGCAGCTCAGAGGGGTTTCGTGGCTACACCTTC. Its protein product is CASSSEGFRGYTF.

This chain connects TRBV11-2 to TRBJ2-3; 7 bases line up with TRBD1. The ends lost 4 bases at V and 2 bases at J; junction bases unmatched: 9. The CDR3 spans 16 residues. Germline V gene data show CDR1 as SGHAT and CDR2 as FQNNGV. The CDR3 region has the DNA TGTGCCAGCAGCTCGAGGGTCGGACAGGCCACAGATACGCAGTATTTT. Its translation: CASSSRVGQATDTQYF.

The chain uses TRBV12-3 or TRBV12-4 and TRBJ1-3; 9 nucleotides align to TRBD1. The CDR3 has 17 residues. V lost 3 bases, J lost 1 base, and 7 bases stayed unmatched. The CDR3 is CASSFWRDRASGNTIYF. CDR3 nucleotide sequence: TGTGCCAGCAGTTTTTGGCGGGACAGGGCGTCTGGAAACACCATATATTTT.

The chain couples TRBV5-1 to TRBJ1-4; no firm D call. Trimming removed 0 bases at V and 8 bases at J, with 8 bases between. CDR3 length: 13 amino acids. Germline-derived CDR1 and CDR2 are SGHRS and YFSETQ. The CDR3 coding sequence is TGCGCCAGCAGCTTGGACATTGGCGAAAAACTGTTTTTT. Translation gives CASSLDIGEKLFF.

The rearrangement links TRBV11-2 to TRBJ2-5; D possibly matches TRBD1 or TRBD2 (5 bases each). The CDR3 has 16 residues. Trimming pared 7 bases from V and 6 bases from J, leaving 24 bases between. The germline CDR1 and CDR2 sequences are SGHAT and FQNNGV. CDR3 loop: CASTTSRGPKGKTQYF. In DNA form, the CDR3 reads TGTGCCAGCACCACTAGTAGGGGACCCAAGGGGAAGACCCAGTACTTC.

The J gene is TRBJ2-3, the V gene TRBV5-5, with no clear D. Germline V gene sequence: CDR1 SGHKS, CDR2 YYEKEE (reference sequence). The CDR3 totals 13 residues. V was trimmed by 0 bases and J by 6 bases, leaving 8 bases between them. CDR3 coding DNA: TGTGCCAGCAGCTTGGCGGCGGATGATACGCAGTATTTT. This encodes CASSLAADDTQYF.

This clonotype was counted ten times or more. J is TRBJ2-3 and V is TRBV7-9; 8 positions agree with TRBD2. The ends lost 5 bases at V and 4 bases at J; junction bases unmatched: 5. The CDR3 length is 14 residues. The germline V gene has CDR1 SEHNR and CDR2 FQNEAQ (reference sequence). The CDR3 nucleotides read TGTGCCAGCAGCCCATCGACTAGCGCAGATACGCAGTATTTT. This sequence encodes CASSPSTSADTQYF.

This chain's CDR3 is CASSNTGASTEAFF. The CDR3 DNA sequence: TGTGCCAGCAGCAACACGGGGGCGAGCACTGAAGCTTTCTTT. The chain links TRBV7-9 to TRBJ1-1, with D tentatively TRBD1 (6 bases). This CDR3 region has 14 residues. Trimming removed 5 bases from V and 4 bases from J, with 14 bases in between. Germline lookup yields CDR1 SEHNR and CDR2 FQNEAQ (reference sequence).

This clonotype was recorded a few times. The chain combines TRBV7-9 with TRBJ2-2; 9 positions agree with TRBD1. Per germline, CDR1 SEHNR and CDR2 FQNEAQ (reference sequence). The CDR3 has 15 amino acids. The V and J ends lost 5 bases and 7 bases, in that order; junction bases with no gene match: 8. The CDR3 DNA sequence: TGTGCCAGCAGCCACCGGGACAGGGATGTCGGGGAGCTGTTTTTT. This sequence encodes CASSHRDRDVGELFF.

At least ten counts were recorded for this clonotype. This chain connects TRBV27 to TRBJ1-1, with TRBD1 matching 8 bases. The CDR3 length is 16 residues. Trimming removed 4 bases from V and 3 bases from J; junction bases left unmatched: 10. The germline CDR1 and CDR2 sequences are MNHEY and SMNVEV (reference sequence). CDR3 protein: CASSYADRVQDTEAFF. DNA of the CDR3: TGTGCCAGCAGTTACGCGGACAGGGTCCAGGACACTGAAGCTTTCTTT.

This clonotype occurred a few times. This chain connects TRBV29-1 to TRBJ1-1; 8 bases line up with TRBD1. Trimming at V came to 7 bases and at J to 4 bases, leaving 5 bases not matched to a gene. This CDR3 is built from 12 residues. The V gene's germline CDR1 is SQVTM and CDR2 ANQGSEA. CDR3 amino acids: CSAQQGGTEAFF. CDR3 nucleotides: TGCAGCGCCCAACAGGGGGGCACTGAAGCTTTCTTT.

This clonotype was counted between two and nine times. This chain connects TRBV20-1 to TRBJ2-3; 10 bases match TRBD2. The CDR3 loop spans 15 amino acids. Germline trimming cut 3 bases from V and 4 bases from J; bases unmatched to any gene: 7. The V gene's germline CDR1 is DFQATT and CDR2 SNEGSKA (reference sequence). The CDR3: CSARQSGRAADTQYF. In DNA, the CDR3 is TGCAGTGCTAGGCAAAGCGGGAGGGCGGCAGATACGCAGTATTTT.